This T cell receptor (beta chain) originates from a study of graft-versus-host responses after intestinal transplantation. Study-level information: As for transplant type, recipients had multivisceral, liver-intestinal, or isolated intestinal grafts. Study-level findings and limits: Recipient marrow held GvH clones, some first seen in ileum or blood. Subjects displaying graft-donor T cell macrochimerism possessed elevated graft-versus-host to host-versus-graft clonal ratios inside allografts.

J was trimmed by 4 bases and V by 6 bases; bases with no gene match: 9. Germline-derived CDR1 and CDR2 are SGDLS and YYNGEE. This CDR3 is 14 amino acids long. Assay: immunoSEQ multiplex PCR; the TCRdb copy retains only in-frame clones and omits some. The sample contains about 51,000 clones, approximately 88% of which appear only once. Worth noting for this clone: Its antigen is currently unknown.

The origin of this receptor is a human donor who was the organ donor for an intestinal transplant. This chain joins TRBV9 and TRBJ1-2; 7 bases line up with TRBD1. The sample consisted of unstimulated CD4+ T cells sorted from spleen or lymph node cells, taken before transplant. In DNA, the CDR3 is TGTGCCAGCACCGCAGGGGGGTACCGCTATGGCTACACCTTC. Amino acid sequence: CASTAGGYRYGYTF.